One and the same sample provided the 20 T cell receptor beta chains below, sequenced in a study of T-cell reconstitution after alpha-beta-depleted transplantation in children. The TCRbeta library incorporated unique molecular identifiers. TCRdb independently ran MiXCR on the PCR reads; one entry per CDR3 protein. The sample gives 800,000 to 1,000,000 distinct CDR3 sequences, around 30% of which show up once; 25% to 35% is in the top ten. The sample consisted of PBMCs, mostly from graft donor cells, taken 360 days after TCRalphabeta/CD19-depleted stem cell transplant. These TCRs come from a boy under two years old who had a stem cell transplant for SCID, so the T cells may come from the graft donor.

This clonotype was seen only a few times. V gene TRBV7-9 combines with J gene TRBJ2-1, with TRBD1 matching over 9 bases. There are 15 residues in the CDR3. V was pared by 8 bases and J by 6 bases, with 11 bases of the junction left unmatched. CDR1 and CDR2 (germline): SEHNR, FQNEAQ (reference sequence). CDR3 bases: TGTGCCAGCCTGTCCGGGACAGGGCCGGGCAATGAGCAGTTCTTC. Protein sequence: CASLSGTGPGNEQFF. The full variable domain, its missing parts supplied by reference TRBV7-9 and TRBJ2-1, is DTGVSQNPRHKITKRGQNVTFRCDPISEHNRLYWYRQTLGQGPEFLTYFQNEAQLEKSRLLSDRFSAERPKGSFSTLEIQRTEQGDSAMYLCASLSGTGPGNEQFFGPGTRLTVL.

This chain joins TRBV29-1 and TRBJ2-3; D might be TRBD1 or TRBD2, each matching 5 bases. Trimming took 6 bases from V and 6 from J, leaving 13 bases between them. The CDR3 loop spans 12 amino acids. Germline V lookup: CDR1 SQVTM, CDR2 ANQGSEA. CDR3 DNA sequence: TGCAGCGTCACAAGAGGGGTGGATACGCAGTATTTT. Protein: CSVTRGVDTQYF.

This clonotype came up once. This sequence joins TRBV6-5 and TRBJ2-5, with D perhaps TRBD2 (5 bases). V lost 2 bases, J lost 1 base, and 20 bases lay in between. The CDR3 covers 18 residues. The germline gives CDR1 MNHEY, CDR2 SVGAGI. The CDR3 DNA reads as TGTGCCAGCAGTTACGACGGAATGTTCGGAGGACTCCAAGAGACCCAGTACTTC. Residues: CASSYDGMFGGLQETQYF.

The chain joins TRBV14 to TRBJ2-5, with 11 bases that match TRBD1. CDR1 is SGHDN and CDR2 is FVKESK in the germline V gene. This CDR3 has 17 residues. Trimming removed 1 base from V and 4 bases from J; junction bases left unmatched: 8. CDR3 in DNA: TGTGCCAGCAGCCAAGGAACTGGACAGGGGGCTGGAGAGACCCAGTACTTC. It encodes CASSQGTGQGAGETQYF.

This clonotype was observed many times. The V gene is TRBV29-1, the J gene TRBJ2-7; 9 bases line up with TRBD1. J was trimmed by 2 bases and V by 4 bases; bases with no gene match: 6. The CDR3 contains 14 residues. Germline values: CDR1 SQVTM, CDR2 ANQGSEA. CDR3 amino acids: CSVVGQGLTYEQYF. CDR3 DNA: TGCAGCGTTGTAGGACAGGGGCTAACCTACGAGCAGTACTTC.

There are a few counts of this clonotype. The V gene is TRBV5-4, the J gene TRBJ2-3, with D perhaps TRBD2 (5 bases). Germline V CDR1 and CDR2: SGHNT, YYREEE (reference sequence). The CDR3 loop spans 15 amino acids. V was shortened by 0 bases and J by 0 bases, with 8 bases between the two germline ends. Here the CDR3 reads CASSLVDSSTDTQYF. CDR3 nucleotide sequence: TGTGCCAGCAGCTTGGTGGACTCTAGCACAGATACGCAGTATTTT.

The chain couples TRBV5-1 to TRBJ1-3; a possible D gene is TRBD1 (6 bases). Germline values: CDR1 SGHRS, CDR2 YFSETQ. The CDR3 is 18 amino acids. V was shortened by 1 base and J by 4 bases, with 21 bases between the two germline ends. The CDR3 sequence is CASSLTTSMGARGNTIYF. The CDR3 DNA reads TGCGCCAGCAGCTTGACGACCTCCATGGGGGCGCGAGGAAACACCATATATTTT.

This clonotype was seen only a few times. The chain has TRBV5-1 and TRBJ2-7; 8 bases map to TRBD2. Germline loops: CDR1 SGHRS, CDR2 YFSETQ. V trimming: 4 bases; J trimming: 1 base; junction bases outside the gene matches: 10. The CDR3 contains 16 residues. CDR3 sequence reads: CASSPGRGLESYEQYF. The CDR3 nucleotides read TGCGCCAGCAGCCCTGGCAGGGGACTAGAGTCCTACGAGCAGTACTTC.

The chain uses TRBV12-3 or TRBV12-4 and TRBJ1-5; TRBD1 might be the D (5 bases). The CDR3 runs to 13 residues. The ends were cut back, 3 bases at V and 4 bases at J, with 7 bases in the middle. DNA of the CDR3: TGTGCCAGCAGTTTGACAGTTAATCAGCCCCAGCATTTT. Translating it yields CASSLTVNQPQHF.

V gene TRBV29-1 combines with J gene TRBJ2-3; 10 nucleotides align to TRBD2. The V gene's germline CDR1 is SQVTM and CDR2 ANQGSEA. Trimming at V came to 4 bases and at J to 4 bases, leaving 5 bases not matched to a gene. The CDR3 covers 14 residues. CDR3 DNA sequence: TGCAGCGTTGTTAGCGGGGGGCCTGCAGATACGCAGTATTTT. Its protein is CSVVSGGPADTQYF.

CDR3 amino acids: CASSQGRKAANTEAFF. The CDR3 DNA is TGCGCCAGCAGCCAAGGGCGGAAGGCTGCTAACACTGAAGCTTTCTTT. V and J are TRBV4-1 and TRBJ1-1, with D hard to call. The germline V gene has CDR1 MGHRA and CDR2 YSYEKL. The CDR3 extends over 16 amino acids. Trimming took off 1 base at V and 2 bases at J, with 14 bases between the two ends.

The rearrangement links TRBV7-6 to TRBJ2-4, with TRBD2 matching over 14 bases. Germline assignment: CDR1 SGHVS and CDR2 FNYEAQ. This CDR3 has 15 amino acids. Trimming removed 5 bases from V and 6 bases from J; junction bases left unmatched: 3. CDR3: CASSRGTSGGNIQYF. In DNA, the CDR3 is TGTGCCAGCAGCAGAGGGACTAGCGGGGGAAACATTCAGTACTTC.

This clonotype was observed a few times. This chain connects TRBV12-3 or TRBV12-4 to TRBJ2-3; D is perhaps TRBD2 (5 bases). CDR3 length equals 16 residues. V lost 0 bases to trimming and J lost 1 base, with 11 bases between them. This chain's CDR3 is CASSLARADRTDTQYF. The CDR3 bases are TGTGCCAGCAGTTTAGCGCGAGCGGACCGCACAGATACGCAGTATTTT.

The chain employs TRBV29-1 and TRBJ1-1, with a tentative D call TRBD1 (5 bases). Looked up from germline, CDR1 is SQVTM and CDR2 is ANQGSEA. CDR3 length equals 13 residues. V lost 7 bases and J 1 base, leaving 13 bases between the germline ends. This chain's CDR3 is CSAKSGGNTEAFF. The CDR3 DNA reads as TGCAGCGCCAAGAGTGGGGGGAACACTGAAGCTTTCTTT.

This chain connects TRBV12-3 or TRBV12-4 to TRBJ2-5; the D is unclear. V lost 3 bases to trimming and J lost 1 base, with 15 bases between them. This CDR3 is built from 16 residues. The CDR3 DNA reads TGTGCCAGCAGTTTGTCGCAGGCGCACCCCCAAGAGACCCAGTACTTC. The encoded protein is CASSLSQAHPQETQYF.

This clonotype showed up many times. The chain links TRBV20-1 to TRBJ2-7; D possibly corresponds to TRBD1 (5 bases). Trimming took 3 bases from V and 0 from J, leaving 12 bases between them. This CDR3 is built from 14 residues. Germline lookup yields CDR1 DFQATT and CDR2 SNEGSKA (reference sequence). CDR3 sequence: CSASRGLSSYEQYF. In nucleotides, the CDR3 is TGCAGTGCTAGTAGGGGTTTGAGCTCCTACGAGCAGTACTTC.

The J gene is TRBJ1-1, the V gene TRBV10-3; weak D call: TRBD1 (6 bases). Germline V gene lookup returns CDR1 ENHRY and CDR2 SYGVKD. With 3 bases removed from V and 1 base from J, the gap between germline ends came to 12 bases. This CDR3 is 15 amino acids long. The CDR3 here is CAISEQGPANTEAFF. The CDR3 DNA sequence: TGTGCCATCAGTGAACAGGGCCCGGCGAACACTGAAGCTTTCTTT.

The chain recombines TRBV12-3 or TRBV12-4 with TRBJ2-7; D is possibly TRBD2 (5 bases). Between the trimmed V and J ends, which lost 2 bases and 2 bases, there was a span of 13 bases. This CDR3 spans 15 amino acids. DNA for the CDR3: TGTGCCAGCAGTTTAAGTGGAGGAGGCACCTACGAGCAGTACTTC. Its translation: CASSLSGGGTYEQYF.

This clonotype was observed a few times. The rearrangement links TRBV6-2 or TRBV6-3 to TRBJ2-7; 9 positions agree with TRBD2. CDR1 is MNHEY and CDR2 is SVGEGT in the germline V gene. V lost 7 bases, J lost 3 bases, and 10 bases stayed unmatched. This CDR3 comprises 15 residues. The CDR3 DNA reads as TGTGCCAGCACCACAGTCGGGACTAGCAACTACGAGCAGTACTTC. Protein product: CASTTVGTSNYEQYF.

The V call is TRBV20-1, the J call TRBJ1-1; weak D call: TRBD1 (5 bases). The germline CDR1 and CDR2 sequences are DFQATT and SNEGSKA (reference sequence). Trimming pared 0 bases from V and 11 bases from J, leaving 16 bases between. This CDR3 contains 13 residues. CDR3 in amino acids: CSARDQARVGAFF. The CDR3 region has the DNA TGCAGTGCTAGAGATCAGGCCAGGGTAGGGGCTTTCTTT.